Shown below are 21 T cell receptor beta chains from a single sample sequenced in a study of cytomegalovirus exposure and HLA in healthy donors. 13 Jbeta primers and 60 Vbeta primers were used for the PCR. Clones were sequenced by immunoSEQ multiplex PCR, and TCRdb holds only the in-frame ones, with some missing. The table lists approximately 90,000 clones, 70% to 80% of them singletons, with roughly 3.6% in the top ten. Input material: PBMCs. Every receptor here comes from a young man in good health and CMV-seronegative.

The V gene is TRBV5-4, the J gene TRBJ1-6, with unresolved D. Germline values: CDR1 SGHNT, CDR2 YYREEE (reference sequence). The length of the CDR3 is 15 residues. V lost 4 bases to trimming and J lost 7 bases, with 15 bases between them. In DNA form, the CDR3 reads TGTGCCAGCAGCCTAGGAGCCACGAAAAATTCACCCCTCCACTTT. This encodes CASSLGATKNSPLHF.

In nucleotides, the CDR3 is TGTGCCAGCACCACTGATGGCTACACCTTC. It is translated as CASTTDGYTF. V and J are TRBV7-9 and TRBJ1-2; D not certain. Germline V gene lookup returns CDR1 SEHNR and CDR2 FQNEAQ (reference sequence). The CDR3 runs to 10 residues. V shed 7 bases and J shed 6 bases, with 6 bases lying between them.

V gene TRBV4-1 combines with J gene TRBJ2-1; 9 bases fit TRBD2. CDR3 length: 18 residues. Germline CDR1 is MGHRA and CDR2 is YSYEKL. The V gene end was trimmed by 1 base and the J gene end by 3 bases; junction bases not matched to a gene: 10. The CDR3 DNA reads TGCGCCAGCAGCCAAGTAAAGGTAGCGGGGGACCTCTACAATGAGCAGTTCTTC. This translates into CASSQVKVAGDLYNEQFF.

The chain carries TRBV27 and TRBJ2-7; 7 bases are shared with TRBD1. The V gene's germline CDR1 is MNHEY and CDR2 SMNVEV (reference sequence). The CDR3 covers 14 residues. Trimming removed 6 bases from V and 1 base from J; junction bases left unmatched: 6. CDR3 in amino acids: CASSKQGCSYEQYF. CDR3 sequence (DNA): TGTGCCAGCAGCAAACAGGGGTGTTCCTACGAGCAGTACTTC.

The chain links TRBV5-8 to TRBJ2-2, with a tentative D call TRBD2 (7 bases). Germline CDR1 reads SGHTS; CDR2 reads YDEGEE. Trimming shortened V by 0 bases and J by 3 bases, and 18 bases separated the two germline ends. The CDR3 consists of 18 residues. CDR3 amino acids: CASSLEWGGARYTGELFF. CDR3 DNA sequence: TGTGCCAGCAGCTTGGAGTGGGGGGGCGCAAGGTACACCGGGGAGCTGTTTTTT.

This clone was recorded a few times. The J gene is TRBJ1-1, the V gene TRBV7-8, with no clear D. The CDR3 is 14 amino acids. Germline V gene data show CDR1 as SGHVS and CDR2 as FQNEAQ. V was shortened by 3 bases and J by 0 bases, with 8 bases between the two germline ends. The CDR3 nucleotides read TGTGCCAGCAGCTTGGGCAGCCTGAACACTGAAGCTTTCTTT. It encodes CASSLGSLNTEAFF.

The sample holds a few counts of this clone. The V and J genes are TRBV11-3 and TRBJ2-1; TRBD2 aligns across 8 bases. This CDR3 is 14 amino acids long. The V gene end was trimmed by 1 base and the J gene end by 10 bases; junction bases not matched to a gene: 6. Germline V CDR1 and CDR2: SGHNT, YENEEA. CDR3 sequence reads: CASSLVAGGGEQFF. Written as DNA, the CDR3 is TGTGCCAGCAGCTTAGTGGCGGGAGGAGGAGAGCAGTTCTTC.

This clone was detected a few times. Here the CDR3 reads CASSELGTGGEHTEAFF. The CDR3 DNA reads TGTGCCAGCAGTGAATTGGGGACAGGGGGGGAGCACACTGAAGCTTTCTTT. The chain joins TRBV6-1 to TRBJ1-1; 11 bases match TRBD1. V was pared by 2 bases and J by 3 bases, with 8 bases of the junction left unmatched. Germline V gene data show CDR1 as MNHNS and CDR2 as SASEGT. The CDR3 covers 17 residues.

V gene TRBV7-2 combines with J gene TRBJ1-5; possible D gene TRBD1, 6 bases. With 6 bases removed from V and 1 base from J, the gap between germline ends came to 13 bases. CDR1 is SGHTA and CDR2 is FQGNSA in the germline V gene. This CDR3 comprises 15 residues. Here the CDR3 DNA reads TGTGCCAGCAGGAGAGGGGGAAGAAGCAATCAGCCCCAGCATTTT. The encoded protein is CASRRGGRSNQPQHF.

The chain recombines TRBV11-2 with TRBJ1-2; D gene uncertain. Germline V gene lookup returns CDR1 SGHAT and CDR2 FQNNGV. The V gene lost 5 bases and the J gene lost 5 bases, with 9 bases spanning the gap. The CDR3 runs to 12 residues. The CDR3 DNA sequence: TGTGCCAGCAGCCCGACTGGGTATGGCTACACCTTC. Protein product: CASSPTGYGYTF.

This clone showed up just a few times. This sequence joins TRBV19 and TRBJ2-5; D gene unclear. Germline CDR1 LNHDA, CDR2 SQIVND (reference sequence). V lost 2 bases to trimming and J lost 5 bases, with 9 bases between them. The CDR3 spans 13 residues. The CDR3 DNA is TGTGCCAGTAGTATACACGGAGTTGAGACCCAGTACTTC. It codes for CASSIHGVETQYF.

The chain employs TRBV30 and TRBJ2-2; D remains unclear. The ends were cut back, 0 bases at V and 0 bases at J, with 5 bases in the middle. The CDR3 loop spans 14 amino acids. The germline V gene has CDR1 GTSNPN and CDR2 SVGIG (reference sequence). The CDR3 bases are TGTGCCTGGAGTGTAGACTCGAACACCGGGGAGCTGTTTTTT. This codes for CAWSVDSNTGELFF.

The rearrangement links TRBV25-1 to TRBJ1-3; 8 bases line up with TRBD1. This CDR3 is built from 16 residues. V shed 1 base, J shed 3 bases, and the junction held 5 bases outside the gene matches. The V gene's germline CDR1 is MGHDK and CDR2 SYGVNS. CDR3: CASSELGDRIGNTIYF. The CDR3 DNA reads TGTGCCAGCAGTGAATTGGGGGACAGGATTGGAAACACCATATATTTT.

This chain uses TRBV19 with TRBJ2-7; D unclear. The ends were cut back, 1 base at V and 1 base at J, with 14 bases in the middle. This CDR3 contains 16 residues. Germline assignment: CDR1 LNHDA and CDR2 SQIVND (reference sequence). CDR3: CASSIVRFNLSYEQYF. The CDR3, as DNA: TGTGCCAGTAGTATAGTCAGGTTCAACCTTTCCTACGAGCAGTACTTC. The whole variable domain, filled in from reference TRBV19 and TRBJ2-7, reads DGGITQSPKYLFRKEGQNVTLSCEQNLNHDAMYWYRQDPGQGLRLIYYSQIVNDFQKGDIAEGYSVSREKKESFPLTVTSAQKNPTAFYLCASSIVRFNLSYEQYFGPGTRLTVT.

The V and J genes are TRBV7-9 and TRBJ2-1; 11 bases match TRBD2. The germline gives CDR1 SEHNR, CDR2 FQNEAQ (reference sequence). This CDR3 has 15 amino acids. The J segment lost 7 bases and the V segment lost 10 bases, leaving 12 bases of the junction unmatched. Here the CDR3 reads CATQPEASGRNEQFF. The CDR3 nucleotides are TGTGCCACCCAGCCTGAGGCTAGCGGGAGGAATGAGCAGTTCTTC.

The chain recombines TRBV11-2 with TRBJ2-7, with 10 bases matching TRBD2. The germline V gene encodes CDR1 SGHAT and CDR2 FQNNGV. The CDR3 has 15 residues. Trimming cost V 5 bases and J 4 bases; bases outside gene matches: 8. CDR3 amino acids: CASSGLAGVLYEQYF. The CDR3 bases are TGTGCCAGCAGCGGTCTAGCGGGAGTCCTATACGAGCAGTACTTC.

The chain has TRBV27 and TRBJ1-6; 9 bases are shared with TRBD1. The length of the CDR3 is 16 residues. V was clipped by 2 bases and J by 8 bases; unmatched bases: 7. Germline loops: CDR1 MNHEY, CDR2 SMNVEV (reference sequence). The CDR3 nucleotides read TGTGCCAGCAGTTTAGCCCCAACAGGGGGCGATTCACCCCTCCACTTT. This sequence encodes CASSLAPTGGDSPLHF.

Only a few counts were recorded for this clone. V usage is TRBV28 and J usage is TRBJ2-7; 8 bases align to TRBD1. The V and J ends lost 4 bases and 3 bases, in that order; junction bases with no gene match: 5. Germline CDR1 MDHEN, CDR2 SYDVKM. The CDR3 length is 14 residues. The CDR3 spells CASSSPGQDYEQYF. In nucleotides, the CDR3 is TGTGCCAGCAGTTCTCCGGGACAGGACTACGAGCAGTACTTC. The entire variable domain, with the rest obtained from reference TRBV28 and TRBJ2-7, is as follows: DVKVTQSSRYLVKRTGEKVFLECVQDMDHENMFWYRQDPGLGLRLIYFSYDVKMKEKGDIPEGYSVSREKKERFSLILESASTNQTSMYLCASSSPGQDYEQYFGPGTRLTVT.

This clone was seen a few times. The chain is built from TRBV5-4 and TRBJ2-2; TRBD1 is a possible D gene (6 bases). Germline V gene data show CDR1 as SGHNT and CDR2 as YYREEE (reference sequence). There are 14 residues in the CDR3. Trimming cost V 2 bases and J 5 bases, with 10 bases left between them. The CDR3 reads CASSFLTGTGELFF. The CDR3 DNA is TGTGCCAGCAGCTTCCTTACAGGGACCGGGGAGCTGTTTTTT.

The chain employs TRBV7-2 and TRBJ2-3; 13 bases match TRBD2. Germline loops: CDR1 SGHTA, CDR2 FQGNSA. The junction had 5 bases not matched to a gene; V was cut back by 5 bases and J by 0 bases. This CDR3 is 17 amino acids long. CDR3 region: CASSATSGGASTDTQYF. The CDR3 nucleotides read TGTGCCAGCAGCGCCACTAGCGGGGGGGCTAGCACAGATACGCAGTATTTT.

DNA for the CDR3: TGCGCCAGCAGCCTGGGGACAGGGGGCAGGTGGGAGACCCAGTACTTC. It specifies CASSLGTGGRWETQYF. This rearrangement joins TRBV4-3 to TRBJ2-5; 12 bases are shared with TRBD1. J lost 5 bases, V lost 4 bases, and 8 bases had no gene match. Looked up from germline, CDR1 is LGHNA and CDR2 is YSLEER. The CDR3 extends over 16 amino acids.